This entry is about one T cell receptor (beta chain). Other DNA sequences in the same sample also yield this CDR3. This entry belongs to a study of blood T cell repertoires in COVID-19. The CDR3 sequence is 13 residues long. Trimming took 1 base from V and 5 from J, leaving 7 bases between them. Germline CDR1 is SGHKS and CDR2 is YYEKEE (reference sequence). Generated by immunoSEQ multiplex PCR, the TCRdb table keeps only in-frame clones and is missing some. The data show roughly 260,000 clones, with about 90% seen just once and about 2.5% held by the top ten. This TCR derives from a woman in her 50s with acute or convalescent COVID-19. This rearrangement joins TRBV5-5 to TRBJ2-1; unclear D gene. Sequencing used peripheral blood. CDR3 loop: CASSLSGNNEQFF. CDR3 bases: TGTGCCAGCAGCTTGTCTGGCAACAATGAGCAGTTCTTC.